These 16 T cell receptor beta chains originate from one sample sequenced in a study of blood T cell repertoires in COVID-19. Sequencing used immunoSEQ multiplex PCR; TCRdb keeps in-frame clones, though not all of them. The sample includes 400,000 or so clones, roughly nine tenths of them seen just once. Sequences were obtained from PBMCs or T cells enriched from blood (not recorded which). All receptors derive from a man aged 25 to 45 who had recovered from COVID-19.

The chain links TRBV27 to TRBJ2-7; 7 nucleotides line up with TRBD2. V was clipped by 8 bases and J by 4 bases; unmatched bases: 11. Germline V CDR1 and CDR2: MNHEY, SMNVEV (reference sequence). This CDR3 contains 14 residues. CDR3 in amino acids: CASRRRGEGYEQYF. CDR3 sequence (DNA): TGTGCCAGCCGTCGCCGCGGGGAGGGATACGAGCAGTACTTC.

This chain connects TRBV29-1 to TRBJ2-5, with a tentative D call TRBD2 (5 bases). V shed 7 bases and J shed 2 bases, with 17 bases lying between them. Germline CDR1 SQVTM, CDR2 ANQGSEA. This CDR3 has 14 residues. Written as DNA, the CDR3 is TGCAGCGGAGAAGGACCAGAGGGACAAGAGACCCAGTACTTC. Protein sequence: CSGEGPEGQETQYF.

The chain joins TRBV28 to TRBJ2-1, with 9 bases aligning to TRBD2. V shed 5 bases, J shed 4 bases, and the junction held 6 bases outside the gene matches. The CDR3 sequence is 15 residues long. Per germline, CDR1 MDHEN and CDR2 SYDVKM. CDR3 residues: CASSPSRGGYNEQFF. The CDR3 coding sequence is TGTGCCAGCAGTCCCTCGCGGGGGGGGTACAATGAGCAGTTCTTC.

This chain joins TRBV30 and TRBJ1-6, with D unclear. Trimming took off 2 bases at V and 0 bases at J, with 5 bases between the two ends. Germline CDR1 and CDR2: GTSNPN and SVGIG (reference sequence). This CDR3 is 14 amino acids long. CDR3: CAWSPFSYNSPLHF. The CDR3 DNA reads as TGTGCCTGGAGTCCTTTCTCCTATAATTCACCCCTCCACTTT.

This chain connects TRBV5-1 to TRBJ2-1; TRBD2 matches 10 bases. Per germline, CDR1 SGHRS and CDR2 YFSETQ. With V trimmed by 0 bases and J by 7 bases, 7 bases remained unmatched. This CDR3 has 16 residues. CDR3 sequence reads: CASSLESGRAMNEQFF. CDR3 in DNA: TGCGCCAGCAGCTTGGAAAGCGGGAGGGCCATGAATGAGCAGTTCTTC.

CDR3 nucleotide sequence: TGTGCCAGCAGTTCGGGACACCGGGATCAGCCCCAGCATTTT. It encodes CASSSGHRDQPQHF. The chain couples TRBV5-6 to TRBJ1-5, with D maybe TRBD1 (6 bases). This CDR3 contains 14 residues. Germline assignment: CDR1 SGHDT and CDR2 YYEEEE. Trimming pared 5 bases from V and 5 bases from J, leaving 14 bases between.

J is TRBJ1-1 and V is TRBV7-2; no firm D call. This CDR3 has 13 residues. V dropped 0 bases and J dropped 5 bases, with 7 bases sitting between them. From germline, CDR1 is SGHTA and CDR2 FQGNSA. CDR3 residues: CASSLAGRTEAFF. DNA of the CDR3: TGTGCCAGCAGCTTAGCGGGCAGAACTGAAGCTTTCTTT.

The chain employs TRBV4-1 and TRBJ2-3; D remains ambiguous. The CDR3 has 16 residues. Germline assignment: CDR1 MGHRA and CDR2 YSYEKL. Trimming removed 1 base from V and 2 bases from J, with 13 bases in between. This chain's CDR3 is CASSQVPNQITDTQYF. The DNA for the CDR3 is TGCGCCAGCAGCCAAGTTCCTAATCAAATCACAGATACGCAGTATTTT.

The rearrangement joins TRBV10-3 to TRBJ2-5, with D perhaps matching TRBD1 (5 bases). V was pared by 5 bases and J by 2 bases, with 12 bases between. Germline lookup yields CDR1 ENHRY and CDR2 SYGVKD. The CDR3 length is 14 residues. The CDR3 loop reads CAISYSGWQETQYF. The CDR3 DNA is TGTGCCATCAGTTACTCAGGGTGGCAAGAGACCCAGTACTTC.

The chain carries TRBV10-3 and TRBJ1-2; 7 bases line up with TRBD1. This CDR3 has 13 amino acids. Germline V lookup: CDR1 ENHRY, CDR2 SYGVKD. J lost 10 bases, V lost 10 bases, and 15 bases had no gene match. The CDR3 loop reads CATTGTAMDVYTF. Here the CDR3 DNA reads TGTGCCACTACCGGGACAGCTATGGATGTCTACACCTTC.

This clone has a single count. The chain couples TRBV4-1 to TRBJ2-7; weak D call: TRBD2 (5 bases). The length of the CDR3 is 16 residues. The V gene's germline CDR1 is MGHRA and CDR2 YSYEKL. V was shortened by 1 base and J by 0 bases, with 13 bases between the two germline ends. CDR3 loop: CASSQAGIGSSYEQYF. DNA of the CDR3: TGCGCCAGCAGCCAAGCGGGGATCGGAAGCTCCTACGAGCAGTACTTC.

The gene calls are TRBV7-9 and TRBJ1-1, with 8 positions matching TRBD1. Looked up from germline, CDR1 is SEHNR and CDR2 is FQNEAQ (reference sequence). This CDR3 spans 17 amino acids. V was pared by 6 bases and J by 1 base, with 13 bases of the junction left unmatched. The CDR3 coding sequence is TGTGCCAGCAGATCGACAGGGGATCCAAACCGGAACACTGAAGCTTTCTTT. Its protein product is CASRSTGDPNRNTEAFF.

The chain has TRBV30 and TRBJ2-5; 8 bases line up with TRBD1. Germline V gene data show CDR1 as GTSNPN and CDR2 as SVGIG (reference sequence). The CDR3 spans 15 residues. With V trimmed by 3 bases and J by 4 bases, 10 bases remained unmatched. CDR3 sequence: CAWRQGQGRSETQYF. The CDR3 DNA is TGTGCCTGGAGGCAAGGACAGGGTCGATCAGAGACCCAGTACTTC.

Turning to this clone: Other DNA sequences in the same sample also yield this CDR3. The V gene is TRBV6-5, the J gene TRBJ2-1, with 10 nucleotides matching TRBD2. V was clipped by 6 bases and J by 7 bases; unmatched bases: 6. Looked up from germline, CDR1 is MNHEY and CDR2 is SVGAGI. The CDR3 is 14 residues long. The CDR3 is CASSRGLAENEQFF. The CDR3 DNA follows: TGTGCCAGCAGCCGAGGACTAGCGGAGAATGAGCAGTTCTTC.

This chain connects TRBV3-1 (or the pseudogene TRBV3-2) to TRBJ2-7; 13 bases are shared with TRBD2. CDR1 is LGHDT, CDR2 YNNKEL, per germline (reference sequence). After removal of 3 bases from V and 6 bases from J, the junction contained 5 bases not matched to a gene. This CDR3 is built from 15 residues. Written as DNA, the CDR3 is TGTGCCAGCAGCCACCCCGGGACTAGCGGGATCGAGCAGTACTTC. It specifies CASSHPGTSGIEQYF.

This clone was observed a single time. V gene TRBV28 combines with J gene TRBJ2-7; tentatively, D is TRBD1 (5 bases). The CDR3 is 13 residues long. Trimming pared 2 bases from V and 3 bases from J, leaving 8 bases between. Germline CDR1 reads MDHEN; CDR2 reads SYDVKM. The CDR3, as DNA: TGTGCCAGCAGTTTACTACAGGACTACGAGCAGTACTTC. As protein: CASSLLQDYEQYF.